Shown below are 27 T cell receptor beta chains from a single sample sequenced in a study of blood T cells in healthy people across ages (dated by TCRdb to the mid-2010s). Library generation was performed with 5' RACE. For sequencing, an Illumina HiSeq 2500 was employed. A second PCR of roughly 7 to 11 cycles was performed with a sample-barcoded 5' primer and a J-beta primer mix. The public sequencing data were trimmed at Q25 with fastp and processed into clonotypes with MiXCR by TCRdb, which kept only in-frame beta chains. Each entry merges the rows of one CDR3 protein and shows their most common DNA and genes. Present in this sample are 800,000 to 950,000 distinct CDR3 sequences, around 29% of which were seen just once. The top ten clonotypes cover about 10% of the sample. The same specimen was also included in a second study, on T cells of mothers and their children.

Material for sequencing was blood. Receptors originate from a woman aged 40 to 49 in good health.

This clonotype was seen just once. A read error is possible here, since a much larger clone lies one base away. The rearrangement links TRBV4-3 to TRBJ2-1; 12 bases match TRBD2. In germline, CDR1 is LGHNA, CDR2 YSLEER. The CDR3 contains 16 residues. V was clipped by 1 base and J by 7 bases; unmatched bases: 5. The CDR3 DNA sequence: TGCGCCAGCAGCCAAGTTCCTAGCGGGGGGGCGAATGAGCAGTTCTTC. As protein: CASSQVPSGGANEQFF.

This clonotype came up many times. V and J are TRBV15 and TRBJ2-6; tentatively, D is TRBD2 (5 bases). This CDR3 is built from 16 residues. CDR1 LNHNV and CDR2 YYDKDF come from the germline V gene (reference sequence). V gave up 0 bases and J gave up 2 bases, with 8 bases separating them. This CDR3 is CATSRDSGTGANVLTF. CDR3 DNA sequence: TGTGCCACCAGCAGAGACTCGGGGACTGGGGCCAACGTCCTGACTTTC.

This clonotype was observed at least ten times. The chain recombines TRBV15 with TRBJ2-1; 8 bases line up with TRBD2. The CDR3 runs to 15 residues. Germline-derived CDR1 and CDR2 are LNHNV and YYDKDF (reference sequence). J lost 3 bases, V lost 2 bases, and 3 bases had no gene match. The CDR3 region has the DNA TGTGCCACCAGCAGATCCGGGGGGGACTACAATGAGCAGTTCTTC. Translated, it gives CATSRSGGDYNEQFF.

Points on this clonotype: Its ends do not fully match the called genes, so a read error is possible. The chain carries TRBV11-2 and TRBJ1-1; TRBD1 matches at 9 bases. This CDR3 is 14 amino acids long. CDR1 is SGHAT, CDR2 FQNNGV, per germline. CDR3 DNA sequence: TGTGCCAGCAGCTGGGACAGGGATTACACTGAAGCCTTCTTT. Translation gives CASSWDRDYTEAFF.

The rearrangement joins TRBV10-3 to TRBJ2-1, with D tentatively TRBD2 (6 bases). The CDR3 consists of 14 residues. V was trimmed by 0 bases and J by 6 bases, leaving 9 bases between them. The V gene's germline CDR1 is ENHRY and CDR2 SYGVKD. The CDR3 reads CAISESTGSNEQFF. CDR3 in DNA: TGTGCCATCAGTGAGTCGACCGGGAGCAATGAGCAGTTCTTC.

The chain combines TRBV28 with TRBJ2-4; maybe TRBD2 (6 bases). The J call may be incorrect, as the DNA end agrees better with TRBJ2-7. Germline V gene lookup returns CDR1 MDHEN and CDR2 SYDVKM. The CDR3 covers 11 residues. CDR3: CACGTCYEQYF. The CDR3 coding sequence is TGTGCCTGTGGGACTTGCTACGAGCAGTACTTC.

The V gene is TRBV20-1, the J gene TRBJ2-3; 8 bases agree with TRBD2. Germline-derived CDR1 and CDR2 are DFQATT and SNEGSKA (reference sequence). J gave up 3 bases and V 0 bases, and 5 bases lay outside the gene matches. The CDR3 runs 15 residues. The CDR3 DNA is TGCAGTGCTAGAGATGAACTAGCGGTTACAGATACGCAGTATTTT. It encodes CSARDELAVTDTQYF.

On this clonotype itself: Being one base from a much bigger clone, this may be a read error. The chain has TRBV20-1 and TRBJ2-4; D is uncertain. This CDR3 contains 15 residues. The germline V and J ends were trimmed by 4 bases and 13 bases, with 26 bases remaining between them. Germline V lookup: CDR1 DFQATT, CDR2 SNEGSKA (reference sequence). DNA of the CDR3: TGCAGTGCTAAAGTGGCCGATGGTGGAAACAATGAGCAGTACTTC. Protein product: CSAKVADGGNNEQYF.

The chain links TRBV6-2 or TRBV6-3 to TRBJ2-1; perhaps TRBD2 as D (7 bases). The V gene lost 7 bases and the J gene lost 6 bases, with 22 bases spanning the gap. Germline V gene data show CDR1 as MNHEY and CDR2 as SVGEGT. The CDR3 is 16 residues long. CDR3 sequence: CASNTIGGWGGNEQFF. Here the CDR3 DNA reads TGTGCCAGCAACACAATTGGGGGCTGGGGGGGCAATGAGCAGTTCTTC.

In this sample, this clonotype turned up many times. CDR3 sequence (DNA): TGCAGCGCCTATTCGACTAGCCAGACAGATACGCAGTATTTT. It is translated as CSAYSTSQTDTQYF. The J gene is TRBJ2-3, the V gene TRBV29-1; 7 nucleotides line up with TRBD2. J was trimmed by 3 bases and V by 7 bases; bases with no gene match: 10. Germline V CDR1 and CDR2: SQVTM, ANQGSEA. The CDR3 spans 14 residues.

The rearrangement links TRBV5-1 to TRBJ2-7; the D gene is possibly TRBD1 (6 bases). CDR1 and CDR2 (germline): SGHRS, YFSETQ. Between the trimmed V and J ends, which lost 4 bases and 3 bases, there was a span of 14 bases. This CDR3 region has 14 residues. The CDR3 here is CASSGGQTHYEQYF. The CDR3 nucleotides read TGCGCCAGCAGCGGCGGACAGACTCACTACGAGCAGTACTTC.

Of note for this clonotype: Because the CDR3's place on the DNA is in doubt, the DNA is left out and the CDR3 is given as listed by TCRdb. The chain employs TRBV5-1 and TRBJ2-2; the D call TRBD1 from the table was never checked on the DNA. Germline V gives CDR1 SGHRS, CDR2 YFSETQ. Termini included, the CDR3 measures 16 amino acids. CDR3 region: CASSLFGRGNTGERFF.

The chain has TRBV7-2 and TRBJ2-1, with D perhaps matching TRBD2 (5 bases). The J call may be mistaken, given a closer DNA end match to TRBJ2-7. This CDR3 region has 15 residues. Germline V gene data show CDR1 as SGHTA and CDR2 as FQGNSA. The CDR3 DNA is TGTGCCAGCAGCTTAATAACGGGGTCCTACAATGAGCAGTACTTC. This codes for CASSLITGSYNEQYF.

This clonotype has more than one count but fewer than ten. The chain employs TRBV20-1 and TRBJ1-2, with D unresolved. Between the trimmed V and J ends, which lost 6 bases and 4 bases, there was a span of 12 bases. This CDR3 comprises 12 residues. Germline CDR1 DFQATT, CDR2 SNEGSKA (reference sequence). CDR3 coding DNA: TGCAGTGCAGATCAGGAGCCCTATGGCTACACCTTC. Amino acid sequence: CSADQEPYGYTF.

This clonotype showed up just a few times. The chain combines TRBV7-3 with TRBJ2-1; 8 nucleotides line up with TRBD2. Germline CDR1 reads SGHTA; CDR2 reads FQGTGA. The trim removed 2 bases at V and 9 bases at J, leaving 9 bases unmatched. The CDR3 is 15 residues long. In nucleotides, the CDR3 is TGTGCCAGCAGCTTAGTACAGAATCGGGGGGGTGAGCAGTTCTTC. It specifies CASSLVQNRGGEQFF.

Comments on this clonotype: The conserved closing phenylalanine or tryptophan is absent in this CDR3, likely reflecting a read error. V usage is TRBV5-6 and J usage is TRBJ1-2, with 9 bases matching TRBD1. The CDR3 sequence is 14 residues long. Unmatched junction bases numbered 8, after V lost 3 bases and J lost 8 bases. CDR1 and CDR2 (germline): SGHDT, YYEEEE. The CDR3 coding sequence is TGTGCCAGCAGCTCCCGGACAGGGGTGGTGGGCTACACCCTC. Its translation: CASSSRTGVVGYTL.

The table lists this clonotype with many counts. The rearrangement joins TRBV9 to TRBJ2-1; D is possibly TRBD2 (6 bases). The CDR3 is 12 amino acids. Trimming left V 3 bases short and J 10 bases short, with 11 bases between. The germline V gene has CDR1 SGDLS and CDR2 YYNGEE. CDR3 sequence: CASSAAGREQFF. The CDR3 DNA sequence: TGTGCCAGCAGCGCTGCAGGGAGGGAGCAGTTCTTC.

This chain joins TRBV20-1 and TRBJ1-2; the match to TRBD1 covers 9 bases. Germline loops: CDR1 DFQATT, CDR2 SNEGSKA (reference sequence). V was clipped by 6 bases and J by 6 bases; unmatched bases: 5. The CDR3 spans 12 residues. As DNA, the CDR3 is TGCAGTGCCGTACAGGGGGCAAATGGCTACACCTTC. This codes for CSAVQGANGYTF.

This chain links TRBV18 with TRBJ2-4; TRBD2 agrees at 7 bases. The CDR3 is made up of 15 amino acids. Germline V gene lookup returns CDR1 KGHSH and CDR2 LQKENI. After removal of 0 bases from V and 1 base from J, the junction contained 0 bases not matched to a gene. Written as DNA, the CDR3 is TGTGCCAGCTCACCACCAGCGGGGGCCAAAAACATTCAGTACTTC. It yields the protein CASSPPAGAKNIQYF.

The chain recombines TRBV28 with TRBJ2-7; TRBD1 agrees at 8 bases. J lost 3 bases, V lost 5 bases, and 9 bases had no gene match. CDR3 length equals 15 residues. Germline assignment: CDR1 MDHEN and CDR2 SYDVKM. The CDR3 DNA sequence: TGTGCCAGCAGTGTAGACAGGGGACGCATCTACGAGCAGTACTTC. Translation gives CASSVDRGRIYEQYF.

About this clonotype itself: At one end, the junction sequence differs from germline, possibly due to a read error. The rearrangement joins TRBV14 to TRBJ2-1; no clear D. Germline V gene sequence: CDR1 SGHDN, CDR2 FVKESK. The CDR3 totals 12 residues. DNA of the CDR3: TGTGCCAGCAACCAAATCCCGACGGGGCAGTTCTTC. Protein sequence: CASNQIPTGQFF.

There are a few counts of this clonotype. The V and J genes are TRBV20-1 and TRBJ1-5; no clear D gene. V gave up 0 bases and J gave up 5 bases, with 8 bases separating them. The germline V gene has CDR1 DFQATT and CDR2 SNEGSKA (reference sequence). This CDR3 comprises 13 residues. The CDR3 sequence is CSARDLGDQPQHF. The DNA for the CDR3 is TGCAGTGCTAGAGATCTAGGAGATCAGCCCCAGCATTTT.

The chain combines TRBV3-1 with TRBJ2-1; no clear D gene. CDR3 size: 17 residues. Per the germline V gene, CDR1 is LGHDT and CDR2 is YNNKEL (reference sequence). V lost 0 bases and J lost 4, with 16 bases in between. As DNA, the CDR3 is TGTGCCAGCAGCCAAGACAGCCCGACCTTAATTTACAATGAGCAGTTCTTC. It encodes CASSQDSPTLIYNEQFF.

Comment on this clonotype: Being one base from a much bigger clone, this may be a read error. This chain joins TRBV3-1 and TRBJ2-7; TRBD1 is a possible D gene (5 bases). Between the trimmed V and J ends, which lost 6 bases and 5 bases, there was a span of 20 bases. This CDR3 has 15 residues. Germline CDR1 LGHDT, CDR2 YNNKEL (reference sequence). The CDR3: CASSPGHVLNHEQYF. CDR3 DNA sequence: TGTGCCAGCAGTCCCGGACACGTACTAAACCACGAGCAGTACTTC.

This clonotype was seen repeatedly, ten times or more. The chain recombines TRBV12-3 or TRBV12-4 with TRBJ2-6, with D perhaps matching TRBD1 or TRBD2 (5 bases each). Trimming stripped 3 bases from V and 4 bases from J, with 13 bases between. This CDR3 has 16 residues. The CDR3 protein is CASSFTPGTGANVLTF. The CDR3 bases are TGTGCCAGCAGTTTTACCCCAGGGACCGGGGCCAACGTCCTGACTTTC.

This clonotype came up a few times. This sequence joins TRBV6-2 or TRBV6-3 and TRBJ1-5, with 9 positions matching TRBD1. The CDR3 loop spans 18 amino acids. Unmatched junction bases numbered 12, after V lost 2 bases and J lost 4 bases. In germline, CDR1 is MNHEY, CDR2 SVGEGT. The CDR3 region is CASSYGGTGMFGNQPQHF. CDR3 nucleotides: TGTGCCAGCAGTTACGGGGGGACAGGGATGTTCGGAAATCAGCCCCAGCATTTT.

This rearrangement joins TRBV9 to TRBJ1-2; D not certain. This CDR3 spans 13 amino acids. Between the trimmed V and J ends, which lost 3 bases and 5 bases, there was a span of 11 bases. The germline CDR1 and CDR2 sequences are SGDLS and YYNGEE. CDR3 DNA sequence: TGTGCCAGCAGCGATCTGGTGGGTTATGGCTACACCTTC. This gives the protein CASSDLVGYGYTF.